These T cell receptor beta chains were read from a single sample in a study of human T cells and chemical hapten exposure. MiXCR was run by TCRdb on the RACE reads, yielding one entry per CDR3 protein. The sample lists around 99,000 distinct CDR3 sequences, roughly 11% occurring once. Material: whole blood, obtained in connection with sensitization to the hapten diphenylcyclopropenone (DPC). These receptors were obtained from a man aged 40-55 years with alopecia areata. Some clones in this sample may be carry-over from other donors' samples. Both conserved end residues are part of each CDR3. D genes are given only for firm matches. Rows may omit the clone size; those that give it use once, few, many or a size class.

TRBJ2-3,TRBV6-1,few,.,CASSLGGAGTDTQYF,TGTGCCAGCAGTCTAGGGGGGGCTGGCACAGATACGCAGTATTTT
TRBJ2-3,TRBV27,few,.,CASSLRITDTQYF,TGTGCCAGCAGTTTGAGGATCACAGATACGCAGTATTTT
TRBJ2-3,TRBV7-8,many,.,CASSLAADTQYF,TGTGCCAGCAGCTTAGCGGCAGATACGCAGTATTTT
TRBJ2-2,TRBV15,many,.,CAVRDHTGELFF,TGTGCCGTTAGGGACCACACCGGGGAGCTGTTTTTT
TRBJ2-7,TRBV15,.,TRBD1,CATSRDRGPAEQYF,TGTGCCACCAGCAGAGATAGGGGGCCCGCCGAGCAGTACTTC
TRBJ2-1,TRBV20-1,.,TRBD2,CSARDTSGRAWNEQFF,TGCAGTGCTAGGGATACTAGCGGGAGGGCATGGAATGAGCAGTTCTTC
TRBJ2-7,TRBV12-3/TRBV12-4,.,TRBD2,CASTLGSSGSYEQYF,TGTGCCAGCACCCTTGGGTCTAGCGGGTCCTACGAGCAGTACTTC
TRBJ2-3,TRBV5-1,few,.,CASSFQRPSTDTQYF,TGCGCCAGCAGCTTCCAGCGGCCCAGCACAGATACGCAGTATTTT
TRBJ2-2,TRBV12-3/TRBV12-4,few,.,CASSLAWGELFF,TGTGCCAGCAGTTTAGCTTGGGGGGAGCTGTTTTTT
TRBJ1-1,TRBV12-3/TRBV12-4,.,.,CATGGGAEAFF,TGTGCCACGGGGGGTGGGGCTGAAGCTTTCTTT
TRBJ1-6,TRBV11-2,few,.,CASSNSVYNSPLHF,TGTGCCAGCAGCAATTCCGTATATAATTCACCCCTCCACTTT